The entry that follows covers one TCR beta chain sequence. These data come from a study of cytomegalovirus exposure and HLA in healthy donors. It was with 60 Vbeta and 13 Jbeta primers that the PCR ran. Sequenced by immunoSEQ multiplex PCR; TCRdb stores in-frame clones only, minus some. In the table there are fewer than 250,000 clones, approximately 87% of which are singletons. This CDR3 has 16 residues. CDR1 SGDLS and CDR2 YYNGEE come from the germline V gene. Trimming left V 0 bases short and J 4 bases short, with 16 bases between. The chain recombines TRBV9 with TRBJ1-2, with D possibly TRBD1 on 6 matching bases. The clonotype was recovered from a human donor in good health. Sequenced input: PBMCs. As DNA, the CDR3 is TGTGCCAGCAGCGTAGAGTCGGGGGGCGCCCCCTATGGCTACACCTTC. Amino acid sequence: CASSVESGGAPYGYTF.